Listed here are 26 T cell receptor beta chains from one sample, sequenced in a study of OX40 agonist ivuxolimab in advanced cancers. The method was immunoSEQ multiplex PCR; TCRdb's version includes in-frame clones alone and lacks a portion of them. This sample has tens of thousands of clones, with about nine tenths found just once. This sample comprised CD4+ or CD8+ T cells sorted from blood, obtained in a trial of the OX40 agonist ivuxolimab. The receptors shown here come from an adult with an advanced solid tumor such as melanoma, head and neck, liver or kidney cancer.

V gene TRBV7-9 combines with J gene TRBJ2-1; D is possibly TRBD2 (7 bases). The CDR3 is made up of 12 amino acids. V lost 1 base to trimming and J lost 13 bases, with 11 bases between them. CDR1 is SEHNR and CDR2 is FQNEAQ in the germline V gene (reference sequence). The CDR3 loop is CASSLEAGQQFF. The CDR3, as DNA: TGTGCCAGCAGCTTAGAAGCGGGACAACAGTTCTTC.

The V call is TRBV10-2, the J call TRBJ2-1, with TRBD1 matching over 9 bases. CDR3 size: 14 residues. V gave up 6 bases and J gave up 13 bases; unmatched junction bases: 13. CDR1 and CDR2 (germline): WSHSY, SAAADI. The DNA of the CDR3 is TGCGCCAGCAGGACCCGAAGTAGGGGACAGGGACAGTTCTTC. It is translated as CASRTRSRGQGQFF.

The chain recombines TRBV15 with TRBJ2-7; the match to TRBD2 covers 11 bases. The CDR3 covers 15 residues. Trimming cost V 5 bases and J 2 bases; bases outside gene matches: 5. Germline V gene data show CDR1 as LNHNV and CDR2 as YYDKDF (reference sequence). DNA for the CDR3: TGTGCCACCAGCGGCCGACTAGCGGGGACCTACGAGCAGTACTTC. Translating it yields CATSGRLAGTYEQYF.

This chain uses TRBV14 with TRBJ2-3, with 8 bases that match TRBD2. The CDR3 covers 19 residues. Per germline, CDR1 SGHDN and CDR2 FVKESK. V lost 1 base to trimming and J lost 2 bases; unmatched junction nucleotides: 14. The CDR3 sequence is CASSQALMVWRGDTDTQYF. The CDR3 DNA follows: TGTGCCAGCAGCCAAGCTCTGATGGTTTGGCGGGGGGACACAGATACGCAGTATTTT.

This clone appeared a single time. The chain employs TRBV19 and TRBJ1-2, with a weak D call TRBD1 (5 bases). The germline V and J ends were trimmed by 4 bases and 0 bases, with 9 bases remaining between them. The CDR3 totals 14 residues. Germline V gives CDR1 LNHDA, CDR2 SQIVND (reference sequence). CDR3 residues: CASSKTEANYGYTF. The CDR3 DNA sequence: TGTGCCAGTAGTAAGACAGAAGCTAACTATGGCTACACCTTC.

The chain employs TRBV5-1 and TRBJ2-5, with unresolved D. Germline lookup yields CDR1 SGHRS and CDR2 YFSETQ. The CDR3 loop spans 15 amino acids. Trimming cost V 0 bases and J 0 bases, with 9 bases left between them. CDR3 DNA sequence: TGCGCCAGCAGCTTGGCCCGGACCGACCAAGAGACCCAGTACTTC. This translates into CASSLARTDQETQYF.

The sample holds one count of this clone. The chain uses TRBV15 and TRBJ1-3; D remains unclear. This CDR3 spans 15 amino acids. Germline CDR1 and CDR2: LNHNV and YYDKDF (reference sequence). The V end lost 0 bases, the J end lost 3 bases, and 9 bases lay between the germline ends. CDR3 amino acids: CATSRDTRVGNTIYF. The DNA for the CDR3 is TGTGCCACCAGCAGAGATACGAGGGTTGGAAACACCATATATTTT.

The chain carries TRBV7-5 and TRBJ2-3; the DNA was not used to check the table's D call, TRBD2. TRBV7-5 is reported as a pseudogene. CDR3 size: 15 residues. CDR3 DNA sequence: TGTGCCAGAAGCTTGAGGCGGGGGGTCACAGATACGCAGTATTTT. This sequence encodes CARSLRRGVTDTQYF.

The chain combines TRBV21-1 with TRBJ1-5; the table's D call, TRBD1, was not checked against the DNA. TRBV21-1 is termed a pseudogene. CDR3 length equals 19 residues. Here the CDR3 DNA reads TGTGCCAGCATCAGACTCGCCGGGACAGGGGGCGGGGGGGATCAGCCCCAGCATTTT. Translating it yields CASIRLAGTGGGGDQPQHF.

This rearrangement joins TRBV5-1 to TRBJ1-2; D gene uncertain. Germline assignment: CDR1 SGHRS and CDR2 YFSETQ. Trimming took 2 bases from V and 7 from J, leaving 18 bases between them. This CDR3 has 15 amino acids. CDR3 in DNA: TGCGCCAGCAGCTTACAGACTGGGAGCGGAGTTGGCTACACCTTC. Protein sequence: CASSLQTGSGVGYTF.

This chain joins TRBV15 and TRBJ2-5; D is possibly TRBD1 (7 bases). From germline, CDR1 is LNHNV and CDR2 YYDKDF (reference sequence). V was pared by 1 base and J by 5 bases, with 20 bases between. This CDR3 contains 17 residues. The CDR3 loop reads CATSRAPRQGLWETQYF. DNA of the CDR3: TGTGCCACCAGCAGAGCCCCAAGACAGGGACTGTGGGAGACCCAGTACTTC.

Here the CDR3 DNA reads TGTGCCAGTAGTAGGGACGGAGGTTCCAATGAGCAGTTCTTC. Translation: CASSRDGGSNEQFF. The rearrangement joins TRBV19 to TRBJ2-1, with D perhaps assigned TRBD1 or TRBD2 (5 bases each). The CDR3 runs 14 residues. V dropped 4 bases and J dropped 6 bases, with 13 bases sitting between them. Looked up from germline, CDR1 is LNHDA and CDR2 is SQIVND (reference sequence).

The genes are TRBV5-6 and TRBJ2-7, with TRBD1 matching 10 bases. The trim removed 3 bases at V and 3 bases at J, leaving 12 bases unmatched. CDR3 size: 17 residues. The germline CDR1 and CDR2 sequences are SGHDT and YYEEEE. The CDR3 is CASSSRVRQGARYEQYF. The DNA for the CDR3 is TGTGCCAGCAGCTCCCGCGTCAGACAGGGGGCACGCTACGAGCAGTACTTC.

This chain uses TRBV7-9 with TRBJ2-7; 7 bases are a match to TRBD2. The germline V gene encodes CDR1 SEHNR and CDR2 FQNEAQ (reference sequence). The CDR3 runs to 16 residues. The J segment lost 4 bases and the V segment lost 1 base, leaving 10 bases of the junction unmatched. This chain's CDR3 is CASSLGSAGVAYEQYF. The CDR3, as DNA: TGTGCCAGCAGCTTAGGCTCGGCGGGAGTCGCATACGAGCAGTACTTC. Complete variable domain (other parts from reference TRBV7-9 and TRBJ2-7): DTGVSQNPRHKITKRGQNVTFRCDPISEHNRLYWYRQTLGQGPEFLTYFQNEAQLEKSRLLSDRFSAERPKGSFSTLEIQRTEQGDSAMYLCASSLGSAGVAYEQYFGPGTRLTVT.

This chain joins TRBV27 and TRBJ1-1; weak D call: TRBD1 (5 bases). V was clipped by 3 bases and J by 10 bases, with 21 bases between them. The CDR3 has 15 amino acids. Germline values: CDR1 MNHEY, CDR2 SMNVEV (reference sequence). The CDR3 sequence: CASSFGGGGRGRAFF. The CDR3 nucleotides read TGTGCCAGCAGTTTTGGTGGTGGAGGTAGGGGACGAGCTTTCTTT.

The chain combines TRBV25-1 with TRBJ1-6; no clear D gene. The germline V gene encodes CDR1 MGHDK and CDR2 SYGVNS. V shed 1 base and J shed 9 bases, with 7 bases lying between them. This CDR3 has 13 residues. CDR3 bases: TGTGCCAGCAGTGAATCCGCGGGTTCACCCCTCCACTTT. It is translated as CASSESAGSPLHF.

This clone has more than one count but fewer than ten. The V call is TRBV29-1, the J call TRBJ1-5; TRBD1 matches at 9 bases. V lost 4 bases and J lost 7; bases outside the gene matches: 8. The CDR3 contains 14 residues. The germline V gene encodes CDR1 SQVTM and CDR2 ANQGSEA. The CDR3 spells CSVGLGQGRQPQHF. As DNA, the CDR3 is TGCAGCGTTGGACTAGGACAGGGGAGGCAGCCCCAGCATTTT.

V is TRBV15 and J is TRBJ2-1, with 13 nucleotides matching TRBD2. The CDR3 covers 18 residues. Per germline, CDR1 LNHNV and CDR2 YYDKDF (reference sequence). V was pared by 2 bases and J by 3 bases, with 7 bases of the junction left unmatched. CDR3 sequence: CATSRTGTSGTSYNEQFF. The DNA of the CDR3 is TGTGCCACCAGCAGAACCGGGACTAGCGGGACGAGCTACAATGAGCAGTTCTTC.

J is TRBJ1-5 and V is TRBV6-5; D gene uncertain. The germline gives CDR1 MNHEY, CDR2 SVGAGI. The ends were cut back, 6 bases at V and 7 bases at J, with 16 bases in the middle. This CDR3 spans 14 amino acids. The CDR3 sequence is CASRGAGNDQPQHF. CDR3 DNA sequence: TGTGCCAGCAGAGGTGCAGGAAACGACCAGCCCCAGCATTTT.

The CDR3 region is CASTSGLSTGETQYF. CDR3 nucleotide sequence: TGTGCCAGCACCAGCGGACTATCTACGGGGGAGACCCAGTACTTC. This chain links TRBV2 with TRBJ2-5; possible D gene TRBD2, 6 bases. Germline assignment: CDR1 SNHLY and CDR2 FYNNEI. This CDR3 is built from 15 residues. V gave up 7 bases and J gave up 5 bases, with 20 bases separating them. Together with reference TRBV2 and TRBJ2-5, the CDR3 gives the full variable domain: EPEVTQTPSHQVTQMGQEVILRCVPISNHLYFYWYRQILGQKVEFLVSFYNNEISEKSEIFDDQFSVERPDGSNFTLKIRSTKLEDSAMYFCASTSGLSTGETQYFGPGTRLLVL.

The chain uses TRBV21-1 and TRBJ2-1; the DNA was not compared with TRBD2, the D call given in the table. TRBV21-1 is annotated as a pseudogene. This CDR3 comprises 16 residues. The CDR3 region has the DNA TGTGCCAGCAGCAACCCCCCCCGGACTAGCAGCTATGAGCAGTTCTTC. Amino acids: CASSNPPRTSSYEQFF.

The J gene is TRBJ2-7, the V gene TRBV5-1; the D gene is possibly TRBD1 (6 bases). Trimming removed 2 bases at V and 0 bases at J, with 21 bases between. The CDR3 is made up of 18 amino acids. The germline CDR1 and CDR2 sequences are SGHRS and YFSETQ. CDR3 coding DNA: TGCGCCAGCAGCTTCCCACTCTCCTCCGGGACATCCTCCTACGAGCAGTACTTC. Translating it yields CASSFPLSSGTSSYEQYF.

The chain has TRBV19 and TRBJ1-3; D perhaps matches TRBD1 (5 bases). The CDR3 has 15 amino acids. Germline CDR1 LNHDA, CDR2 SQIVND (reference sequence). Trimming left V 4 bases short and J 0 bases short, with 10 bases between. The CDR3 DNA follows: TGTGCCAGTAGTAGCGAGGACAACTCTGGAAACACCATATATTTT. Its translation is CASSSEDNSGNTIYF.

Here the CDR3 reads CASSKVQAARQPQHF. Written as DNA, the CDR3 is TGTGCCAGCAGCAAAGTACAGGCGGCACGTCAGCCCCAGCATTTT. The chain couples TRBV21-1 to TRBJ1-5; the D call TRBD1 from the table was never checked on the DNA. TRBV21-1 is a recognized pseudogene. The CDR3 sequence is 15 residues long.

This clone was seen only a few times. The rearrangement joins TRBV5-1 to TRBJ1-6; 8 bases are shared with TRBD1. V lost 1 base and J lost 14; bases outside the gene matches: 8. Germline-derived CDR1 and CDR2 are SGHRS and YFSETQ. This CDR3 spans 14 amino acids. For the CDR3, the DNA is TGCGCCAGCAGCTTGCCCGGACAGGGTTTGTCCCTCCACTTT. Translation gives CASSLPGQGLSLHF. Drawing the rest from reference TRBV5-1 and TRBJ1-6, the complete variable domain is KAGVTQTPRYLIKTRGQQVTLSCSPISGHRSVSWYQQTPGQGLQFLFEYFSETQRNKGNFPGRFSGRQFSNSRSEMNVSTLELGDSALYLCASSLPGQGLSLHFGNGTRLTVT.

V is TRBV9 and J is TRBJ1-4, with 7 positions matching TRBD1. The CDR3 contains 14 residues. V lost 3 bases, J lost 5 bases, and 4 bases stayed unmatched. In germline, CDR1 is SGDLS, CDR2 YYNGEE. CDR3 bases: TGTGCCAGCAGCGCCCGGGACAGCAATGAAAAACTGTTTTTT. Protein: CASSARDSNEKLFF. Looking up the rest from reference TRBV9 and TRBJ1-4 gives the full variable domain: DSGVTQTPKHLITATGQRVTLRCSPRSGDLSVYWYQQSLDQGLQFLIQYYNGEERAKGNILERFSAQQFPDLHSELNLSSLELGDSALYFCASSARDSNEKLFFGSGTQLSVL.